This section outlines one T cell receptor beta chain sequence together with its context. What it binds is unknown. MiXCR, applied by TCRdb to the reads, yields one record per CDR3 protein. The sample yields approximately 600,000 distinct CDR3 sequences, 40% seen once. Looked up from germline, CDR1 is SGHVS and CDR2 is FQNEAQ. V was trimmed by 1 base and J by 7 bases, leaving 16 bases between them. This CDR3 has 15 residues. The data stem from a study of T cell repertoires in cytomegalovirus infection. Study-wide context: A matching HLA type, together with CMV infection, was signaled by public TCR beta signatures. Study-wide results and limits: Predominance within the ex vivo response was attributable to HLA-C-restricted CMV-specific TCR beta clonotypes.

The V gene is TRBV7-8, the J gene TRBJ2-5; D could derive from TRBD1 or TRBD2 (6 bases each). This sequence was found in a human donor in good health (CMV status not recorded). Some clones in this sample may be carry-over from other donors' samples. The specimen comprised cultured PBMCs, sampled from culture after CMV antigen stimulation. In DNA form, the CDR3 reads TGTGCCAGCAGCTTAGGGAGGGGGGACGCTGGGACCCAGTACTTC. The encoded protein is CASSLGRGDAGTQYF.